This T cell receptor beta chain comes out of a study of blood T cell repertoires in COVID-19. As for the study in general: The United States, Italy and Spain provided the acute and convalescent COVID-19 samples. PBMCs, B-cell-depleted T cells, or T cells provided the cDNA or gDNA that made up the material.

In the study's own analysis: Estimation of nucleated cell counts was performed using reference gene primer amplification. Only in-frame clones appear in the TCRdb table, and some are missing; sequencing was by immunoSEQ multiplex PCR. The V and J calls and clone size are taken from that table; D and trimming were inferred from the DNA. Of 200,000 to 250,000 clones detected, roughly four fifths appear once; the ten largest clones hold about 2.3%. Trimming at V came to 4 bases and at J to 0 bases, leaving 4 bases not matched to a gene. CDR3 length: 15 amino acids. Germline V gene sequence: CDR1 SGHNT, CDR2 YYREEE (reference sequence).

The material sequenced was peripheral blood. The genes are TRBV5-4 and TRBJ1-3; 7 bases align to TRBD1. The TCR sequence derives from a woman aged 60-75 years with acute or convalescent COVID-19. The DNA for the CDR3 is TGTGCCAGCAGCAACAGGACAGGCTCTGGAAACACCATATATTTT. Residues: CASSNRTGSGNTIYF. The full variable domain, completed using reference TRBV5-4 and TRBJ1-3, is ETGVTQSPTHLIKTRGQQVTLRCSSQSGHNTVSWYQQALGQGPQFIFQYYREEENGRGNFPPRFSGLQFPNYSSELNVNALELDDSALYLCASSNRTGSGNTIYFGEGSWLTVV.